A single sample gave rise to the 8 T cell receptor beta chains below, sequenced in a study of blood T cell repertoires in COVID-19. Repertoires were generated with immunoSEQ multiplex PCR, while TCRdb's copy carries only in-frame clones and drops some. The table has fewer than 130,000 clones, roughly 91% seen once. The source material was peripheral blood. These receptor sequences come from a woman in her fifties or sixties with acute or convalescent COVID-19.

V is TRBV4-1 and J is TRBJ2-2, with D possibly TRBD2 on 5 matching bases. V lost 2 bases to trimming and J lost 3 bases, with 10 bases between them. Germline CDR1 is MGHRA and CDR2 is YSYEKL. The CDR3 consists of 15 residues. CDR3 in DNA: TGCGCCAGCAGCCAAAGGGAGAGGGACACCGGGGAGCTGTTTTTT. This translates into CASSQRERDTGELFF.

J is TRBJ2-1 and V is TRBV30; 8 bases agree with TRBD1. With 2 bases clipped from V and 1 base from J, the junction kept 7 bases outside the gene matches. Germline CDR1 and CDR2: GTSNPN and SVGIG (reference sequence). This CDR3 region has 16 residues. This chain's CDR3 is CAWSKTGAGSYNEQFF. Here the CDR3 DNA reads TGTGCCTGGAGTAAGACAGGGGCGGGGTCCTACAATGAGCAGTTCTTC.

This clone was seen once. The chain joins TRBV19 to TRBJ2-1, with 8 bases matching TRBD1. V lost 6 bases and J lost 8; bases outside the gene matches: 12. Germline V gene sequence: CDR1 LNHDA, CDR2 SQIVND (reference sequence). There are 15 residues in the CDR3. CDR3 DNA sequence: TGTGCCAGTAGGAGGACAGGGCCCTCCCTCGATGAGCAGTTCTTC. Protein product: CASRRTGPSLDEQFF.

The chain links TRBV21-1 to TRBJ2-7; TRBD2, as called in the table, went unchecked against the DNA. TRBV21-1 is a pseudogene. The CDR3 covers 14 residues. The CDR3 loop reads CASSRRGRQGEQYF. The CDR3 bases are TGTGCCAGCAGCAGGCGGGGGCGTCAAGGCGAGCAGTACTTC.

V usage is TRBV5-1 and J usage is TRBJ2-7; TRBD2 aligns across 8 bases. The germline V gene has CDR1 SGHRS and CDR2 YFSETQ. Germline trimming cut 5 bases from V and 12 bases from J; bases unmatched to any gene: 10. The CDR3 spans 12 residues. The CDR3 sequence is CASRFEAGAAYF. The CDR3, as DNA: TGCGCCAGCAGATTCGAAGCGGGGGCGGCGTACTTC. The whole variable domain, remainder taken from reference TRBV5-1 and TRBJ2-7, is KAGVTQTPRYLIKTRGQQVTLSCSPISGHRSVSWYQQTPGQGLQFLFEYFSETQRNKGNFPGRFSGRQFSNSRSEMNVSTLELGDSALYLCASRFEAGAAYFGPGTRLTVT.

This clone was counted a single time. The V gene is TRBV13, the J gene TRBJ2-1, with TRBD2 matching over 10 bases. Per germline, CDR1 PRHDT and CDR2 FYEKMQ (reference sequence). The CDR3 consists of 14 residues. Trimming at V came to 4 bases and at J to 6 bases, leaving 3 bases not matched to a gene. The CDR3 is CASSSGLAFNEQFF. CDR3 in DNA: TGTGCCAGCAGCTCGGGACTAGCGTTCAATGAGCAGTTCTTC.

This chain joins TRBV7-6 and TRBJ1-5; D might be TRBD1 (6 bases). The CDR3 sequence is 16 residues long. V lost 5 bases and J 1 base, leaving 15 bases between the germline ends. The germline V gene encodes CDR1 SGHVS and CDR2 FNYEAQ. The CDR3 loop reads CASSPGRGGSNQPQHF. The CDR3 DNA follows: TGTGCCAGCAGCCCCGGGAGGGGGGGAAGCAATCAGCCCCAGCATTTT.

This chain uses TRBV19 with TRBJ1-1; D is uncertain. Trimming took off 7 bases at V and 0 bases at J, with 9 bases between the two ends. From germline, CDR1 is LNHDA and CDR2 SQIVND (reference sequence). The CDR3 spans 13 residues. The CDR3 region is CASTDTLNTEAFF. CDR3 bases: TGTGCCAGTACTGACACCCTGAACACTGAAGCTTTCTTT.